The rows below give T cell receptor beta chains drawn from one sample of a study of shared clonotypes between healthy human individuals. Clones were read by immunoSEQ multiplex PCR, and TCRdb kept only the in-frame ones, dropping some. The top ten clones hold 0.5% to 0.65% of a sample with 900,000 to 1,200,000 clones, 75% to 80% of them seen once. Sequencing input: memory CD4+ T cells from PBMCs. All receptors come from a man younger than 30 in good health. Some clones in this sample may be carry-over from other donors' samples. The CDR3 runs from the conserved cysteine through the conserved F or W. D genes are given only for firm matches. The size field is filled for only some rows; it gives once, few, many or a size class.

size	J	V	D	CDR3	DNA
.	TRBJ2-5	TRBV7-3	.	CASSLSGSGETQYF	TGTGCCAGCAGCTTATCCGGGAGTGGGGAGACCCAGTACTTC
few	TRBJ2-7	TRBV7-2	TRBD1	CASSPRRRQGVEQYF	TGTGCCAGCAGCCCCCGGAGAAGACAGGGTGTCGAGCAGTACTTC
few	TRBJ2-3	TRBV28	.	CASSLFDSASTDTQYF	TGTGCCAGCAGTTTGTTTGATTCGGCCTCGACAGATACGCAGTATTTT
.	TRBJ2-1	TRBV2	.	CASSGRRGEQFF	TGTGCCAGCAGTGGACGGAGGGGTGAGCAGTTCTTC
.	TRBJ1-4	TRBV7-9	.	CASSLGAASNEKLFF	TGTGCCAGCAGCTTAGGAGCCGCGTCTAATGAAAAACTGTTTTTT
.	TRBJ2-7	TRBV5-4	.	CASSLASGPYEQYF	TGTGCCAGCAGCTTGGCGTCGGGCCCCTACGAGCAGTACTTC
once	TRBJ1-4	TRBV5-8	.	CASSPLWVGSEKLFF	TGTGCCAGCAGCCCGTTGTGGGTCGGAAGTGAAAAACTGTTTTTT
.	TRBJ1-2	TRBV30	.	CAWDSPNYGYTF	TGTGCCTGGGACAGTCCTAACTATGGCTACACCTTC
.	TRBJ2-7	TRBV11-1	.	CASSLRPGVVYEQYF	TGTGCCAGCAGCTTACGACCCGGGGTCGTCTACGAGCAGTACTTC
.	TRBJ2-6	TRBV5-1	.	CASSLLSPTVSGANVLTF	TGCGCCAGCAGCTTGTTGTCCCCCACCGTCTCTGGGGCCAACGTCCTGACTTTC
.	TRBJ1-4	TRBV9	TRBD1	CASSVGTGGDEKLFF	TGTGCCAGCAGCGTAGGAACAGGGGGTGATGAAAAACTGTTTTTT
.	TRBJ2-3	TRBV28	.	CASVRAGSSTDTQYF	TGTGCCAGCGTTCGAGCGGGTTCTAGCACAGATACGCAGTATTTT
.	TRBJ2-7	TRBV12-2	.	CASRFSLDYEQYF	TGTGCAAGTCGCTTCAGTCTAGACTACGAGCAGTACTTC
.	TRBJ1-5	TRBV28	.	CASSLSGAGHQPQHF	TGTGCCAGCAGTCTGTCAGGGGCCGGTCATCAGCCCCAGCATTTT
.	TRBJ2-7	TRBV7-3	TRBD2	CASSLTGLAEFYEQYF	TGTGCCAGCAGCTTAACGGGACTAGCCGAATTCTACGAGCAGTACTTC
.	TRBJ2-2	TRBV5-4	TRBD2	CASSPSGKQTGELFF	TGTGCCAGCAGCCCTAGCGGGAAACAAACCGGGGAGCTGTTTTTT
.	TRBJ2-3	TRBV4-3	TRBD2	CASSQLAGVGPDTQYF	TGCGCCAGCAGCCAACTAGCGGGAGTCGGCCCAGATACGCAGTATTTT
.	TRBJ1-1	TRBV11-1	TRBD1	CASTLSTGPNTEAFF	TGTGCCAGCACCCTATCGACAGGGCCGAACACTGAAGCTTTCTTT
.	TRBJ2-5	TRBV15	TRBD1	CATSRGDREETQYF	TGTGCCACCAGCAGGGGGGACAGAGAAGAGACCCAGTACTTC
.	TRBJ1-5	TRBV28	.	CATRWGYQPQHF	TGTGCCACCCGCTGGGGGTATCAGCCCCAGCATTTT
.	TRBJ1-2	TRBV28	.	CASSLSDYGYTF	TGTGCCAGCAGTTTATCTGACTATGGCTACACCTTC